Presented here are 5 T cell receptor beta chains from one specimen sequenced in a study of T cell responses to AZD1222 COVID-19 vaccine. Here immunoSEQ multiplex PCR was the method, and the copy in TCRdb shows in-frame clones only, minus some. The table shows 200,000 or so clones, with about 89% occurring only once. The material sequenced was peripheral blood, taken on day 0 of MenACWY control vaccination. The receptors were gathered from an adult in good health.

The chain uses TRBV5-6 and TRBJ1-2, with 8 positions matching TRBD1. The CDR3 totals 15 residues. The germline gives CDR1 SGHDT, CDR2 YYEEEE. After removal of 0 bases from V and 4 bases from J, the junction contained 5 bases not matched to a gene. CDR3 nucleotide sequence: TGTGCCAGCAGCTTGGGGCAGGGGGCGTTCTATGGCTACACCTTC. It codes for CASSLGQGAFYGYTF.

The chain links TRBV6-1 to TRBJ2-7; the D call may be TRBD1 or TRBD2 (5 bases each). The germline CDR1 and CDR2 sequences are MNHNS and SASEGT. This CDR3 contains 16 residues. The V end lost 0 bases, the J end lost 0 bases, and 12 bases lay between the germline ends. The CDR3 nucleotides read TGTGCCAGCAGTGAAGCCTGGGGGAGTCCCTCCTACGAGCAGTACTTC. This gives the protein CASSEAWGSPSYEQYF.

The chain recombines TRBV28 with TRBJ1-5; 7 bases line up with TRBD1. The germline V gene encodes CDR1 MDHEN and CDR2 SYDVKM. CDR3 length equals 18 residues. Losses at the gene ends were 4 bases for V and 1 base for J; bases not matched to a gene: 13. The DNA for the CDR3 is TGTGCCAGCAGTTGGGGACAGTGGGTTCGAGGCAGCAATCAGCCCCAGCATTTT. As protein: CASSWGQWVRGSNQPQHF.

The CDR3 protein is CASSSTGGNEQYF. The CDR3 DNA reads TGTGCCAGCAGTTCGACAGGGGGCAACGAGCAGTACTTC. V and J are TRBV27 and TRBJ2-7; TRBD1 agrees at 10 bases. This CDR3 contains 13 residues. The V and J ends lost 4 bases and 5 bases, in that order; junction bases with no gene match: 2. CDR1 and CDR2 (germline): MNHEY, SMNVEV (reference sequence).

V usage is TRBV28 and J usage is TRBJ2-2; the match to TRBD1 covers 11 bases. This CDR3 contains 15 residues. Looked up from germline, CDR1 is MDHEN and CDR2 is SYDVKM. Losses at the gene ends were 5 bases for V and 6 bases for J; bases not matched to a gene: 5. The CDR3 here is CASSGPGQGAGELFF. CDR3 DNA: TGTGCCAGCAGTGGGCCGGGACAGGGGGCCGGGGAGCTGTTTTTT.